The 23 T cell receptor beta chains below come from one sample, sequenced in a study of CD8+CD57+ T cells in acquired aplastic anemia. TCR beta VDJ and CDR3 profiling used genomic DNA as template. TCRdb reanalysed the reads using MiXCR and keeps one entry per CDR3 protein. In the table there are about 40,000 distinct CDR3 sequences, roughly 69% of which are singletons. Sequencing was done on patients that had shown CD8+CD57+ cell expansion by flow cytometry. The source material was sorted CD4+, CD8+, or CD8+CD57+ T cells (not recorded which) from PBMCs. Receptor source: a human donor with aplastic anemia.

In this sample, this clonotype is medium-sized. The chain combines TRBV15 with TRBJ1-6; D is unresolved. V shed 0 bases and J shed 9 bases, with 6 bases lying between them. Germline V CDR1 and CDR2: LNHNV, YYDKDF (reference sequence). The CDR3 is 13 amino acids. The CDR3 loop reads CATSRDWVSPLHF. Written as DNA, the CDR3 is TGTGCCACCAGCAGAGACTGGGTTTCACCCCTCCACTTT.

This chain uses TRBV12-3 or TRBV12-4 with TRBJ2-7, with D tentatively TRBD1 or TRBD2 (5 bases each). This CDR3 comprises 14 residues. V shed 7 bases and J shed 4 bases, with 17 bases lying between them. In nucleotides, the CDR3 is TGTGCCAGCACTGTTAGTGGGACGGCATACGAGCAGTACTTC. It specifies CASTVSGTAYEQYF.

This clonotype was found many times. The CDR3 is CASSQPRSEGAHGYTF. In DNA, the CDR3 is TGCGCCAGCAGCCAACCGAGGTCAGAAGGCGCGCATGGCTACACCTTC. The rearrangement uses TRBV4-1 and TRBJ1-2; no clear D. The V gene's germline CDR1 is MGHRA and CDR2 YSYEKL. The V end lost 2 bases, the J end lost 6 bases, and 19 bases lay between the germline ends. CDR3 length equals 16 residues.

The chain couples TRBV29-1 to TRBJ2-7, with 8 bases aligning to TRBD1. Germline CDR1 is SQVTM and CDR2 is ANQGSEA. The CDR3 consists of 16 residues. The J segment lost 2 bases and the V segment lost 1 base, leaving 10 bases of the junction unmatched. The CDR3: CSVEVARRDRPYEQYF. For the CDR3, the DNA is TGCAGCGTTGAAGTGGCTCGCCGGGACAGGCCCTACGAGCAGTACTTC.

The chain carries TRBV20-1 and TRBJ1-2, with TRBD1 matching over 8 bases. There are 14 residues in the CDR3. Trimming removed 4 bases from V and 5 bases from J; junction bases left unmatched: 9. In germline, CDR1 is DFQATT, CDR2 SNEGSKA (reference sequence). For the CDR3, the DNA is TGCAGTGCTATTGGAGGACAGGGTGCTTATGGCTACACCTTC. The encoded protein is CSAIGGQGAYGYTF.

In this sample, this clonotype turned up many times. The chain combines TRBV9 with TRBJ2-1; D possibly corresponds to TRBD2 (6 bases). The CDR3 extends over 15 amino acids. From germline, CDR1 is SGDLS and CDR2 YYNGEE. V shed 0 bases and J shed 0 bases, with 7 bases lying between them. The CDR3 loop reads CASSVGGGSYNEQFF. The DNA for the CDR3 is TGTGCCAGCAGCGTAGGGGGAGGCTCCTACAATGAGCAGTTCTTC.

This chain links TRBV10-3 with TRBJ2-3; 10 bases fit TRBD1. V lost 8 bases, J lost 6 bases, and 14 bases stayed unmatched. Germline V gene data show CDR1 as ENHRY and CDR2 as SYGVKD. This CDR3 contains 16 residues. The CDR3 bases are TGTGCCATCCAATCCGGGACAGGGGTAAGGACCGATACGCAGTATTTT. Protein sequence: CAIQSGTGVRTDTQYF.

This sequence joins TRBV4-2 and TRBJ2-3, with D perhaps given as TRBD1 or TRBD2 (5 bases each). In germline, CDR1 is LGHNA, CDR2 YNFKEQ. The CDR3 spans 15 residues. Deletions cut 5 bases from V and 4 bases from J, with 16 bases between. CDR3 DNA: TGTGCCAGCAGCGGCGGGTTGGGGCGGCCAGATACGCAGTATTTT. This sequence encodes CASSGGLGRPDTQYF.

There are a few counts of this clonotype. The V gene is TRBV9, the J gene TRBJ2-7; D not resolved. The CDR3 length is 14 residues. V was shortened by 4 bases and J by 4 bases, with 15 bases between the two germline ends. The germline gives CDR1 SGDLS, CDR2 YYNGEE. The CDR3 loop reads CASSPSGRMYEQYF. CDR3 sequence (DNA): TGTGCCAGCAGCCCTTCCGGGCGTATGTACGAGCAGTACTTC.

The chain carries TRBV25-1 and TRBJ2-7, with D uncertain. Germline V gives CDR1 MGHDK, CDR2 SYGVNS. There are 17 residues in the CDR3. V shed 6 bases and J shed 2 bases, with 23 bases lying between them. CDR3 loop: CASRRTEGVARPYEQYF. CDR3 bases: TGTGCCAGCAGACGAACCGAAGGTGTAGCCAGGCCCTACGAGCAGTACTTC.

The V and J genes are TRBV20-1 and TRBJ1-3, with TRBD1 matching 7 bases. CDR1 is DFQATT, CDR2 SNEGSKA, per germline (reference sequence). V lost 2 bases and J lost 5; bases outside the gene matches: 9. The CDR3 has 15 amino acids. The CDR3 DNA reads as TGCAGTGCTAGACTAAAAGACAGGGAAAGAAACACCATATATTTT. Protein product: CSARLKDRERNTIYF.

Only one count was recorded for this clonotype. One base away lies a much larger clone, so this may be a sequencing read error. The J gene is TRBJ2-3, the V gene TRBV5-5; TRBD2 might be the D (6 bases). The CDR3 is 14 amino acids. The germline V gene has CDR1 SGHKS and CDR2 YYEKEE (reference sequence). Here the CDR3 DNA reads TGTGCCAGCAGCCCCTTAACTAGCACAGTTACGCAGTATTTT. Its translation: CASSPLTSTVTQYF.

V gene TRBV25-1 combines with J gene TRBJ2-2, with a possible D match to TRBD2 (6 bases). With 4 bases removed from V and 0 bases from J, the gap between germline ends came to 12 bases. The CDR3 loop spans 16 amino acids. CDR1 is MGHDK and CDR2 is SYGVNS in the germline V gene. CDR3: CASSVRGGANTGELFF. For the CDR3, the DNA is TGTGCCAGCAGTGTTAGGGGCGGGGCGAACACCGGGGAGCTGTTTTTT.

About this clonotype itself: A read error may produce the germline difference seen at one junction end. The chain employs TRBV6-1 and TRBJ2-7; D remains unclear. The CDR3 sequence is 12 residues long. Germline loops: CDR1 MNHNS, CDR2 SASEGT. The chain's CDR3 is CAISEAAYEQYF. The CDR3 bases are TGTGCCATCAGTGAGGCAGCCTACGAGCAGTACTTC.

In this sample, this clonotype turned up once. The J gene is TRBJ1-5, the V gene TRBV19; D may be TRBD1 (5 bases). Trimming cost V 4 bases and J 9 bases, with 7 bases left between them. Germline-derived CDR1 and CDR2 are LNHDA and SQIVND (reference sequence). The CDR3 runs 11 residues. The CDR3 bases are TGTGCCAGTAGTACCCAGGGGCCCCAGCATTTT. Residues: CASSTQGPQHF.

The V call is TRBV15, the J call TRBJ2-7; no definite D call. CDR1 LNHNV and CDR2 YYDKDF come from the germline V gene (reference sequence). V was pared by 1 base and J by 0 bases, with 7 bases between. This CDR3 is built from 14 residues. The CDR3 bases are TGTGCCACCAGCAGAGGGCAGGTCTCCTACGAGCAGTACTTC. Its translation is CATSRGQVSYEQYF.

Of note for this clonotype: An end of the junction differs from the germline gene, which may be a read error. The chain couples TRBV5-6 to TRBJ2-7, with TRBD2 matching over 9 bases. The germline CDR1 and CDR2 sequences are SGHDT and YYEEEE. This CDR3 has 16 amino acids. CDR3 region: CASSLEVAGDSYEQYF. In DNA, the CDR3 is TGTGCCAGCAGCTTGGAGGTAGCGGGAGACTCCTATGAGCAGTACTTC. Combining the CDR3 with reference TRBV5-6 and TRBJ2-7 gives the whole variable domain DAGVTQSPTHLIKTRGQQVTLRCSPKSGHDTVSWYQQALGQGPQFIFQYYEEEERQRGNFPDRFSGHQFPNYSSELNVNALLLGDSALYLCASSLEVAGDSYEQYFGPGTRLTVT.

V and J are TRBV29-1 and TRBJ2-5; D assignment may be TRBD1 or TRBD2 (5 bases each). The germline CDR1 and CDR2 sequences are SQVTM and ANQGSEA. V lost 4 bases and J 3 bases, leaving 12 bases between the germline ends. This CDR3 contains 13 residues. CDR3 sequence: CSVGGDRKETQYF. CDR3 nucleotides: TGCAGCGTTGGGGGAGACAGAAAAGAGACCCAGTACTTC. Full variable domain (missing parts from reference TRBV29-1 and TRBJ2-5): SAVISQKPSRDICQRGTSLTIQCQVDSQVTMMFWYRQQPGQSLTLIATANQGSEATYESGFVIDKFPISRPNLTFSTLTVSNMSPEDSSIYLCSVGGDRKETQYFGPGTRLLVL.

This clonotype has a handful of counts. V is TRBV20-1 and J is TRBJ1-2; D gene uncertain. The CDR3 has 8 residues. Trimming took 4 bases from V and 6 from J, leaving 0 bases between them. Per the germline V gene, CDR1 is DFQATT and CDR2 is SNEGSKA (reference sequence). The CDR3 loop reads CSANGYTF. CDR3 DNA: TGCAGTGCTAATGGCTACACCTTC.

The CDR3 nucleotides read TGTGCCAGCAGCTCCCCCCGGGACTACGAGCAGTACTTC. The encoded protein is CASSSPRDYEQYF. The chain recombines TRBV7-8 with TRBJ2-7; TRBD2 is a possible D gene (5 bases). Trimming pared 4 bases from V and 3 bases from J, leaving 10 bases between. This CDR3 comprises 13 residues. CDR1 and CDR2 (germline): SGHVS, FQNEAQ.

This clonotype occurred many times. The chain has TRBV25-1 and TRBJ2-7; D unresolved. Trimming pared 5 bases from V and 2 bases from J, leaving 7 bases between. The CDR3 length is 12 residues. CDR1 MGHDK and CDR2 SYGVNS come from the germline V gene. CDR3 nucleotide sequence: TGTGCCAGCAGTCTGGGCGCCTACGAGCAGTACTTC. Translated, it gives CASSLGAYEQYF.

V usage is TRBV19 and J usage is TRBJ2-7; 7 bases map to TRBD1. Germline values: CDR1 LNHDA, CDR2 SQIVND (reference sequence). The V and J ends lost 0 bases and 4 bases, in that order; junction bases with no gene match: 6. This CDR3 has 15 amino acids. In DNA form, the CDR3 reads TGTGCCAGTAGTATAGATAATCCAGGGGGATACGAGCAGTACTTC. Translated, it gives CASSIDNPGGYEQYF.

V and J are TRBV20-1 and TRBJ2-5; 8 bases agree with TRBD2. CDR1 is DFQATT and CDR2 is SNEGSKA in the germline V gene (reference sequence). The CDR3 is 13 amino acids. V was clipped by 4 bases and J by 5 bases; unmatched bases: 6. Written as DNA, the CDR3 is TGCAGTGCTAAGAGCGGGAGAGGGGAGACCCAGTACTTC. Translation gives CSAKSGRGETQYF.